The clone carrying this TCR beta chain has a single count. The antigen is unknown. The method was immunoSEQ multiplex PCR; TCRdb's version includes in-frame clones alone and lacks a portion of them. The sample has more than 15,000 clones, 82% seen once. This record belongs to a study of CD4 T cells in relation to SARS-CoV-2 and coronaviruses. Study-level background: PBMCs were cultured with antigen for roughly 10 days before TCR beta sequencing.

Trimming at V came to 4 bases and at J to 2 bases, leaving 7 bases not matched to a gene. This CDR3 region has 16 residues. Germline V gene sequence: CDR1 SGHAT, CDR2 FQNNGV. The unexposed donors gave CD4+ T cells in 2011-2018, prior to COVID-19. The cells were cultured for about 10 days before CD4+ T cells were isolated. J is TRBJ2-3 and V is TRBV11-2, with 9 bases identical to TRBD2. Sequencing used CD4+ T cells from PBMCs, cultured in vitro. This clonotype was obtained from a human donor in good health. The CDR3 region is CASSSLTSGPTDTQYF. In nucleotides, the CDR3 is TGTGCCAGCAGCTCCCTGACTAGCGGCCCCACAGATACGCAGTATTTT.